This T cell receptor beta chain originates from a study of a mutant IDH1 vaccine in newly diagnosed glioma. Across the study: Treated patients had a mean age of roughly 40 years and an approximately 62% male, about 38% female split. Most had both radiotherapy and temozolomide beforehand; others had only one.

Here immunoSEQ multiplex PCR was the method, and the copy in TCRdb shows in-frame clones only, minus some. The sample has tens of thousands of clones; 84% are singletons. The CDR3 runs 13 residues. Per germline, CDR1 GTSNPN and CDR2 SVGIG (reference sequence). Trimming removed 0 bases from V and 16 bases from J, with 16 bases in between. A word on this clone: What it recognizes is unknown.

The time point denotes: week 35, safety follow-up. A single vaccine dose contained 300 ug of mutant IDH1 20-mer peptide, and topical imiquimod was used with it. Patients, over weeks 1, 3, 5, 7, 11, 15, 19 and 23, received a total of eight vaccinations. Donor diagnoses consisted of new WHO grade 3 or 4 IDH1-mutant, ATRX-lost astrocytomas. The sample was PBMCs, taken from a glioma patient whose treatment included an IDH1 peptide vaccine. The J gene is TRBJ1-6, the V gene TRBV30, with D possibly being TRBD1 (6 bases). The clonotype originates from a man between 18 and 35 years old with glioma. CDR3 in amino acids: CAWSVPYRQALHF. The CDR3 DNA reads as TGTGCCTGGAGTGTACCCTATCGACAGGCGCTCCACTTT.